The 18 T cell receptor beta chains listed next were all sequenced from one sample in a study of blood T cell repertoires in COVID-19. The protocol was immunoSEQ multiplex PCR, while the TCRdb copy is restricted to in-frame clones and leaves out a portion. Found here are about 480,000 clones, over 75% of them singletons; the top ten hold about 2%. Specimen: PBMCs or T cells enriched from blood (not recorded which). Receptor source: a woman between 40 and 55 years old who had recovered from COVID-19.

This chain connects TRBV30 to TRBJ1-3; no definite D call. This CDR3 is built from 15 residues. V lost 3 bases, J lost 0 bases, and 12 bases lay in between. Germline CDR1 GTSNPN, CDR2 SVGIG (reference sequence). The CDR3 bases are TGTGCCTGGAGCCGACCCGGGGACTCTGGAAACACCATATATTTT. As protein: CAWSRPGDSGNTIYF.

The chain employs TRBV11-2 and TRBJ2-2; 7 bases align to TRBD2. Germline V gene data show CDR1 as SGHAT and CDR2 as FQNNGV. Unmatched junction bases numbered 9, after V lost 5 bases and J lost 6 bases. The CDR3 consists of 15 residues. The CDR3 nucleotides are TGTGCCAGCAGCCCGGGCGGGGGAGGGTCCGGGGAGCTGTTTTTT. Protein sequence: CASSPGGGGSGELFF.

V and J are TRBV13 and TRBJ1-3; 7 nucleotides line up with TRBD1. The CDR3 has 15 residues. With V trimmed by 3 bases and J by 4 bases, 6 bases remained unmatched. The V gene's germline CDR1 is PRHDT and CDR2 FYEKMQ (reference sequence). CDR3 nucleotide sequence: TGTGCCAGCAGCTTCACAGGGGCGAGCGGAAACACCATATATTTT. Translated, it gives CASSFTGASGNTIYF.

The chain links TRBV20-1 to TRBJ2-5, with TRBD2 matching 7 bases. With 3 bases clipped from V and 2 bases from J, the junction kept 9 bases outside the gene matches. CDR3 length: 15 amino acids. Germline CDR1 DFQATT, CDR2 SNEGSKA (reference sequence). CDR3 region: CSASGASGKQETQYF. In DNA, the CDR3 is TGCAGTGCTAGTGGCGCTAGCGGAAAGCAAGAGACCCAGTACTTC.

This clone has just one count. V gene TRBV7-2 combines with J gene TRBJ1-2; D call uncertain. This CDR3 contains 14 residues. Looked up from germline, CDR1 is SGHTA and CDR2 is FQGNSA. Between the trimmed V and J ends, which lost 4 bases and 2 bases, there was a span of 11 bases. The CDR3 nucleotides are TGTGCCAGCAGCTATTCCCGCGGAAACTATGGCTACACCTTC. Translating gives CASSYSRGNYGYTF.

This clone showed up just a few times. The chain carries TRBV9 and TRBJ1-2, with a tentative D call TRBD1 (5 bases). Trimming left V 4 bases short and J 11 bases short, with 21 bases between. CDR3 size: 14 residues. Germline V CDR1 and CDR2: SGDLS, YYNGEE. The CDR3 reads CASSYTDSVRGYTF. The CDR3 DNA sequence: TGTGCCAGCAGCTACACAGACAGTGTCCGGGGGTACACCTTC.

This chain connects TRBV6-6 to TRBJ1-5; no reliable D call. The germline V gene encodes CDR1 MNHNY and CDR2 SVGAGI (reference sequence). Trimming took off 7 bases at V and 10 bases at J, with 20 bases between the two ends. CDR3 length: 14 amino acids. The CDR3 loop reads CASMGQVLTSPQHF. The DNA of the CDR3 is TGTGCCAGCATGGGCCAGGTCCTTACATCCCCCCAGCATTTT.

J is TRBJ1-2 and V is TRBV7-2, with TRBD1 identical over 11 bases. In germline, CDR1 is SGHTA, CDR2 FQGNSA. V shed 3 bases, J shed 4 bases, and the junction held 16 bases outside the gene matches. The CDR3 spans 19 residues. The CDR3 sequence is CASSFGRDRGRNDSYGYTF. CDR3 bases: TGTGCCAGCAGCTTCGGCCGGGACAGGGGGAGAAATGATAGCTATGGCTACACCTTC.

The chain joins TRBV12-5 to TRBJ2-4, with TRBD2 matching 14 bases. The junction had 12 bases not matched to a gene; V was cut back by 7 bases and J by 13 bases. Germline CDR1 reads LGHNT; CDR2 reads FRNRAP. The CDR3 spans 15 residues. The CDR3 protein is CASAKPGLAGVDQYF. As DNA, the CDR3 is TGTGCTAGTGCCAAACCGGGACTAGCGGGAGTAGACCAGTACTTC.

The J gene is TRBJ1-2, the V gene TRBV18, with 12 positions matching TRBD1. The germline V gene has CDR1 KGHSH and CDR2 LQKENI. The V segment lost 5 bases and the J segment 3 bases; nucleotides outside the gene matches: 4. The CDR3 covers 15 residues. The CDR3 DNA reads TGTGCCAGCTCAGTGGGGACAGGGGGCGACTATGGCTACACCTTC. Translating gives CASSVGTGGDYGYTF.

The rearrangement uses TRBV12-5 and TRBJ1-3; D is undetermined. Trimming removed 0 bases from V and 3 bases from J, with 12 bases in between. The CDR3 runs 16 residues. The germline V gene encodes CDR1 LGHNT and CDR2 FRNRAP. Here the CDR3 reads CASGLVSHSRGNTIYF. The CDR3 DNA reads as TGTGCTAGTGGTTTGGTATCGCATTCGCGTGGAAACACCATATATTTT.

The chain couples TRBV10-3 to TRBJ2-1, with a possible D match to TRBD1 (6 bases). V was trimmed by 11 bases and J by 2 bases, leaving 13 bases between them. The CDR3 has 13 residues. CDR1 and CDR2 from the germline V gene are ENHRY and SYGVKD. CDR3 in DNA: TGTGCCTTTCGGGACATAGCCTACAATGAGCAGTTCTTC. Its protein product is CAFRDIAYNEQFF.

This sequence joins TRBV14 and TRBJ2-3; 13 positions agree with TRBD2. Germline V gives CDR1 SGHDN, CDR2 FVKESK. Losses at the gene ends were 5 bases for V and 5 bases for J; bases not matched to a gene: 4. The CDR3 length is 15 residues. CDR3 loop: CASSITSGRVDTQYF. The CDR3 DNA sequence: TGTGCCAGCAGCATAACTAGCGGGAGGGTAGATACGCAGTATTTT.

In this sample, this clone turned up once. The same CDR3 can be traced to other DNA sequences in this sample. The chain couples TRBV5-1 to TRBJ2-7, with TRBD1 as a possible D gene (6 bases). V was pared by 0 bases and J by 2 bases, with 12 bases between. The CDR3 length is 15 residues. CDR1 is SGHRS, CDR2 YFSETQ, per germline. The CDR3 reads CASSLASDRTYEQYF. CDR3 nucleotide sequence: TGCGCCAGCAGCTTGGCCTCGGACAGAACCTACGAGCAGTACTTC.

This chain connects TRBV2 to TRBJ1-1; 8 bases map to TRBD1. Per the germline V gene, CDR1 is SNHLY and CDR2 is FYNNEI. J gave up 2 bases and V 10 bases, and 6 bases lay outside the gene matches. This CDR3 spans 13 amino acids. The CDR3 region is CATRTGRNTEAFF. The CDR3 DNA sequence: TGTGCCACCCGGACAGGGAGAAACACTGAAGCTTTCTTT. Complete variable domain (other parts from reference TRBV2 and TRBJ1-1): EPEVTQTPSHQVTQMGQEVILRCVPISNHLYFYWYRQILGQKVEFLVSFYNNEISEKSEIFDDQFSVERPDGSNFTLKIRSTKLEDSAMYFCATRTGRNTEAFFGQGTRLTVV.

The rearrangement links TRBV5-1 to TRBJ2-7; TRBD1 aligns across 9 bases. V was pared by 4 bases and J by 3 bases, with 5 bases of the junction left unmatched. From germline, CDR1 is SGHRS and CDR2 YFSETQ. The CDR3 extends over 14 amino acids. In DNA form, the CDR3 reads TGCGCCAGCAGCCGGGGACAGGGAGACTACGAGCAGTACTTC. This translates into CASSRGQGDYEQYF.

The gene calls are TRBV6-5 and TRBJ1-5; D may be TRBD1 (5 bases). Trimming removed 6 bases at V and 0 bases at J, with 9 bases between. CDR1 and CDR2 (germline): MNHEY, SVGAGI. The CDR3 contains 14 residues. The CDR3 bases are TGTGCCAGCAGGCGAGACAGTAGCAATCAGCCCCAGCATTTT. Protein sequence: CASRRDSSNQPQHF.

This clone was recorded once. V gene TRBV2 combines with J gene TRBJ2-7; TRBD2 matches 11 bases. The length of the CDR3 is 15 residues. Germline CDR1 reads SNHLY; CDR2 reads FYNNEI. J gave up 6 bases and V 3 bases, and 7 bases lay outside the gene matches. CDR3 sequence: CASSDSIAGGFEQYF. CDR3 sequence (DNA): TGTGCCAGCAGTGACTCAATAGCGGGAGGGTTCGAGCAGTACTTC.